Below are 25 T cell receptor beta chains sequenced from a single sample in a study of blood T cell repertoires in COVID-19. Sequencing used immunoSEQ multiplex PCR; TCRdb keeps in-frame clones, though not all of them. This table holds under 200,000 clones, approximately 80% found once. The sample was peripheral blood. The origin of the receptors is a human donor in a cohort sampled during active COVID-19.

This rearrangement joins TRBV7-2 to TRBJ1-5; the match to TRBD1 covers 9 bases. Germline values: CDR1 SGHTA, CDR2 FQGNSA. This CDR3 has 14 residues. V gave up 3 bases and J gave up 6 bases; unmatched junction bases: 3. In DNA form, the CDR3 reads TGTGCCAGCAGCTTGGGACAGGGAGGTCAGCCCCAGCATTTT. It codes for CASSLGQGGQPQHF.

The chain uses TRBV5-5 and TRBJ2-1, with D tentatively TRBD2 (6 bases). CDR3 length: 16 amino acids. Germline V CDR1 and CDR2: SGHKS, YYEKEE (reference sequence). Deletions cut 5 bases from V and 3 bases from J, with 18 bases between. CDR3 sequence: CASRKRVDGVYNEQFF. Written as DNA, the CDR3 is TGTGCCAGCAGAAAGCGGGTTGATGGAGTCTACAATGAGCAGTTCTTC.

V gene TRBV28 combines with J gene TRBJ2-3; D may be TRBD1 (8 bases). Trimming cost V 5 bases and J 3 bases, with 18 bases left between them. Germline CDR1 and CDR2: MDHEN and SYDVKM. The CDR3 sequence is 16 residues long. The CDR3, as DNA: TGTGCCAGCAGTCCTCGGACAGGGAGGGGTACAGATACGCAGTATTTT. Its translation: CASSPRTGRGTDTQYF.

The rearrangement links TRBV19 to TRBJ2-7, with TRBD2 matching 9 bases. The CDR3 length is 13 residues. CDR1 and CDR2 (germline): LNHDA, SQIVND (reference sequence). Trimming removed 4 bases from V and 2 bases from J; junction bases left unmatched: 0. The CDR3 DNA reads TGTGCCAGTAGTAGCGGGAGGGCCTACGAGCAGTACTTC. This translates into CASSSGRAYEQYF.

V gene TRBV4-3 combines with J gene TRBJ2-3; the match to TRBD2 covers 8 bases. Germline loops: CDR1 LGHNA, CDR2 YSLEER. This CDR3 contains 18 residues. V shed 0 bases and J 2 bases; nucleotides not matched to a gene: 10. The CDR3 nucleotides are TGCGCCAGCAGCCAAGAAGAGGCGGGGGGCCACCCCACAGATACGCAGTATTTT. This translates into CASSQEEAGGHPTDTQYF.

This chain connects TRBV5-1 to TRBJ2-2, with D perhaps matching TRBD2 (7 bases). The ends were cut back, 2 bases at V and 1 base at J, with 15 bases in the middle. CDR3 length: 17 amino acids. Looked up from germline, CDR1 is SGHRS and CDR2 is YFSETQ. The CDR3 loop reads CASSFGGGGLNTGELFF. The CDR3 region has the DNA TGCGCCAGCAGCTTCGGGGGCGGGGGCTTGAACACCGGGGAGCTGTTTTTT.

CDR3 sequence reads: CASSRRGQVNTEAFF. CDR3 nucleotide sequence: TGTGCCAGCAGCCGACGGGGACAGGTGAACACTGAAGCTTTCTTT. The chain joins TRBV6-5 to TRBJ1-1, with 8 bases aligning to TRBD1. The J segment lost 0 bases and the V segment lost 6 bases, leaving 6 bases of the junction unmatched. CDR3 size: 15 residues. Germline values: CDR1 MNHEY, CDR2 SVGAGI.

This chain links TRBV9 with TRBJ2-1; 8 nucleotides align to TRBD2. The V segment lost 6 bases and the J segment 2 bases; nucleotides outside the gene matches: 7. This CDR3 spans 15 amino acids. Per the germline V gene, CDR1 is SGDLS and CDR2 is YYNGEE. In nucleotides, the CDR3 is TGTGCCAGCACCCGGGGACTAGGGACCTACAATGAGCAGTTCTTC. Its protein product is CASTRGLGTYNEQFF.

This clone turned up a few times. This chain uses TRBV9 with TRBJ2-1; D is possibly TRBD2 (5 bases). V was trimmed by 0 bases and J by 5 bases, leaving 15 bases between them. There are 16 residues in the CDR3. Germline V gene sequence: CDR1 SGDLS, CDR2 YYNGEE. The CDR3 reads CASSVETTPRNNEQFF. For the CDR3, the DNA is TGTGCCAGCAGCGTAGAGACTACCCCACGGAACAATGAGCAGTTCTTC. Looking up the rest from reference TRBV9 and TRBJ2-1 gives the full variable domain: DSGVTQTPKHLITATGQRVTLRCSPRSGDLSVYWYQQSLDQGLQFLIQYYNGEERAKGNILERFSAQQFPDLHSELNLSSLELGDSALYFCASSVETTPRNNEQFFGPGTRLTVL.

This chain connects TRBV28 to TRBJ1-1; maybe TRBD1 (6 bases). Trimming removed 4 bases at V and 0 bases at J, with 15 bases between. The CDR3 has 16 amino acids. Germline loops: CDR1 MDHEN, CDR2 SYDVKM. DNA of the CDR3: TGTGCCAGCAGTTCGCCCTACAGGGTCTTGAACACTGAAGCTTTCTTT. As protein: CASSSPYRVLNTEAFF.

The chain is built from TRBV2 and TRBJ2-2; 8 bases are shared with TRBD2. Germline CDR1 SNHLY, CDR2 FYNNEI. The CDR3 is 16 residues long. V gave up 3 bases and J gave up 1 base; unmatched junction bases: 4. CDR3 in amino acids: CASSEMLAGNTGELFF. CDR3 nucleotide sequence: TGTGCCAGCAGTGAGATGCTAGCGGGGAACACCGGGGAGCTGTTTTTT.

J is TRBJ2-7 and V is TRBV4-3, with 7 nucleotides matching TRBD2. The ends lost 0 bases at V and 2 bases at J; junction bases unmatched: 7. The CDR3 covers 16 residues. Germline CDR1 LGHNA, CDR2 YSLEER. This CDR3 reads CASSQEGGLTPYEQYF. The DNA for the CDR3 is TGCGCCAGCAGCCAAGAGGGGGGACTAACCCCCTACGAGCAGTACTTC.

The CDR3 protein is CASSASGGNEQYF. The DNA for the CDR3 is TGTGCCAGCAGCGCCTCGGGGGGAAACGAGCAGTACTTC. The chain couples TRBV11-2 to TRBJ2-7; 7 bases are a match to TRBD2. The CDR3 sequence is 13 residues long. Trimming cost V 5 bases and J 5 bases; bases outside gene matches: 6. The germline gives CDR1 SGHAT, CDR2 FQNNGV.

The rearrangement links TRBV27 to TRBJ1-1; D ambiguous. The germline V gene has CDR1 MNHEY and CDR2 SMNVEV (reference sequence). The CDR3 extends over 13 amino acids. The ends were cut back, 3 bases at V and 0 bases at J, with 5 bases in the middle. CDR3 DNA: TGTGCCAGCAGTTTCGGGATGAACACTGAAGCTTTCTTT. It is translated as CASSFGMNTEAFF.

The rearrangement joins TRBV19 to TRBJ2-3, with D tentatively TRBD2 (6 bases). Trimming took 6 bases from V and 3 from J, leaving 16 bases between them. CDR1 LNHDA and CDR2 SQIVND come from the germline V gene (reference sequence). The CDR3 is 15 residues long. Here the CDR3 DNA reads TGTGCCAGTAGATATGAGCAGGAGGGGACAGATACGCAGTATTTT. It translates to CASRYEQEGTDTQYF.

The chain carries TRBV5-1 and TRBJ2-5; TRBD1 matches 12 bases. Trimming at V came to 3 bases and at J to 5 bases, leaving 8 bases not matched to a gene. This CDR3 has 16 residues. CDR1 and CDR2 from the germline V gene are SGHRS and YFSETQ. The CDR3 nucleotides read TGCGCCAGCAGCTGGGGACAGGGGGCAATAGGGGAGACCCAGTACTTC. This translates into CASSWGQGAIGETQYF.

The chain is built from TRBV27 and TRBJ2-7, with D possibly TRBD2 on 5 matching bases. CDR3 length: 12 residues. CDR1 is MNHEY and CDR2 is SMNVEV in the germline V gene (reference sequence). The V gene lost 6 bases and the J gene lost 5 bases, with 11 bases spanning the gap. CDR3 sequence (DNA): TGTGCCAGCAGCCTATCCGGGAACGAGCAGTACTTC. Its protein product is CASSLSGNEQYF.

A few counts support this clone. V and J are TRBV10-3 and TRBJ1-3; D ambiguous. The germline CDR1 and CDR2 sequences are ENHRY and SYGVKD. With 11 bases removed from V and 0 bases from J, the gap between germline ends came to 14 bases. CDR3 length equals 14 residues. Here the CDR3 DNA reads TGTGCCTCAAAACAGTTGCCCTCTGGAAACACCATATATTTT. This sequence encodes CASKQLPSGNTIYF.

V gene TRBV19 combines with J gene TRBJ2-7; 8 nucleotides align to TRBD2. The CDR3 covers 16 residues. Germline V gene data show CDR1 as LNHDA and CDR2 as SQIVND (reference sequence). V lost 7 bases and J lost 1; bases outside the gene matches: 12. CDR3 nucleotide sequence: TGTGCCAGTAAGGGTAGCGGGACCCCCGGGTCCTACGAGCAGTACTTC. Its protein is CASKGSGTPGSYEQYF. Using reference TRBV19 and TRBJ2-7 for the parts outside the CDR3, the full variable domain is DGGITQSPKYLFRKEGQNVTLSCEQNLNHDAMYWYRQDPGQGLRLIYYSQIVNDFQKGDIAEGYSVSREKKESFPLTVTSAQKNPTAFYLCASKGSGTPGSYEQYFGPGTRLTVT.

V usage is TRBV29-1 and J usage is TRBJ1-4, with D possibly being TRBD1 (5 bases). Germline-derived CDR1 and CDR2 are SQVTM and ANQGSEA. Trimming stripped 6 bases from V and 6 bases from J, with 14 bases between. The CDR3 extends over 13 amino acids. The CDR3 DNA reads as TGCAGCGTAGCGGCGGGGGGTGATGAAAAACTGTTTTTT. This sequence encodes CSVAAGGDEKLFF.

The chain couples TRBV5-6 to TRBJ1-1; 9 bases fit TRBD1. The CDR3 spans 13 residues. V lost 2 bases, J lost 11 bases, and 7 bases stayed unmatched. Germline lookup yields CDR1 SGHDT and CDR2 YYEEEE. The CDR3 spells CASSFGQGWRAFF. The CDR3 nucleotides read TGTGCCAGCAGCTTCGGACAGGGGTGGCGGGCTTTCTTT.

This clone was picked up a small number of times. The V and J genes are TRBV4-1 and TRBJ2-7, with 8 nucleotides matching TRBD1. The V and J ends lost 3 bases and 5 bases, in that order; junction bases with no gene match: 3. CDR1 and CDR2 from the germline V gene are MGHRA and YSYEKL. The length of the CDR3 is 13 residues. CDR3 nucleotides: TGCGCCAGCAGCCAGTCGACAGGGGACGAGCAGTACTTC. It is translated as CASSQSTGDEQYF.

The chain recombines TRBV19 with TRBJ2-3, with D possibly being TRBD1 (5 bases). The germline CDR1 and CDR2 sequences are LNHDA and SQIVND (reference sequence). The CDR3 covers 14 residues. V was clipped by 3 bases and J by 4 bases, with 11 bases between them. CDR3 sequence (DNA): TGTGCCAGTAGTATGAGGCAGGGTGCAGATACGCAGTATTTT. Its translation is CASSMRQGADTQYF.

V and J are TRBV9 and TRBJ1-1, with TRBD1 matching 8 bases. The ends lost 3 bases at V and 6 bases at J; junction bases unmatched: 1. This CDR3 has 12 amino acids. CDR1 is SGDLS, CDR2 YYNGEE, per germline. This CDR3 is CASSETGAEAFF. CDR3 DNA sequence: TGTGCCAGCAGCGAGACAGGGGCTGAAGCTTTCTTT. Variable domain in full (rest from reference TRBV9 and TRBJ1-1): DSGVTQTPKHLITATGQRVTLRCSPRSGDLSVYWYQQSLDQGLQFLIQYYNGEERAKGNILERFSAQQFPDLHSELNLSSLELGDSALYFCASSETGAEAFFGQGTRLTVV.

This clone was observed once. The rearrangement links TRBV5-1 to TRBJ1-1, with a weak D call TRBD1 (5 bases). Trimming took 4 bases from V and 4 from J, leaving 11 bases between them. Per the germline V gene, CDR1 is SGHRS and CDR2 is YFSETQ. This CDR3 has 13 amino acids. The CDR3 spells CASSPVGGTEAFF. In DNA form, the CDR3 reads TGCGCCAGCAGCCCTGTGGGGGGCACTGAAGCTTTCTTT.